This T cell receptor beta chain was identified during a study of cytomegalovirus exposure and HLA in healthy donors. Study-level findings and limits: No immune exposure information besides CMV serostatus was available. An analysis that was carried out later associated 17,000 or so TCR beta sequences with HLA alleles at 0.05 false discovery rate. Across donors, presence/absence analyses took sequencing depth to be roughly uniform.

CDR3 size: 14 residues. The germline gives CDR1 PRHDT, CDR2 FYEKMQ (reference sequence). V dropped 4 bases and J dropped 5 bases, with 12 bases sitting between them. Worth noting for this clone: Its specificity is unknown.

Primers for the PCR totalled 60 Vbeta and 13 Jbeta. Profiling relied on immunoSEQ multiplex PCR, and the TCRdb table lists in-frame clones only, not all of them. Its table lists around 80,000 clones. Sequenced: PBMCs. The TCR comes from a man between 40 and 49 years old in good health and CMV-seronegative. The genes are TRBV13 and TRBJ2-1, with a possible D match to TRBD1 (6 bases). The CDR3, as DNA: TGTGCCAGCAGCTCCCGGACAGAGGACAATGAGCAGTTCTTC. Its protein is CASSSRTEDNEQFF.